The sequence of this T cell receptor (beta chain) was determined in a study of vaccination and CD4 T cells after COVID-19. Cultured CD4+ T cells had their DNA profiled by the Oncomine TCR Beta short-read assay. TCRdb ran MiXCR on the PCR reads and lists one entry per CDR3 protein. The sample has fewer than 15,000 distinct CDR3 sequences, roughly 70% seen once. About this clonotype: Its antigen is unidentified.

V lost 5 bases and J lost 6, with 12 bases in between. Looked up from germline, CDR1 is KGHDR and CDR2 is SFDVKD. This CDR3 has 14 residues. This sample's treatment: approximately 10-day PBMC culture with coronavirus spike peptide pools or control peptides (ViraFEST assay). The sequenced sample was CD4+ T cells from blood, cultured in vitro. The receptor comes from a human donor who had recovered from COVID-19. V gene TRBV24-1 combines with J gene TRBJ2-2, with D possibly being TRBD2 (6 bases). The CDR3 sequence is CATSVGSTAGELFF. The CDR3 bases are TGTGCCACCAGTGTCGGGAGCACAGCCGGGGAGCTGTTTTTT.